The following is a TCR beta chain sequence with its context. As yet, its antigen is unknown. CD45RO negativity and positive selection for CCR7 defined naive CD8 cells, a population that excluded terminally differentiated effector memory CD45RA+ cells. The sample originates from a study of shared clonotypes between healthy human individuals. Original handling: With immunoSEQ giving junction-only sequences and no quality scores, filtering differed. Data came from immunoSEQ multiplex PCR; TCRdb stores just in-frame clones and leaves some out. The DNA gave D and trimming, while V, J and clone size come from that table. The table includes around 2,000,000 clones, approximately 94% detected once. Study-level results: A handful of donors shared roughly 5% of their naive CD4 clonotypes.

Germline lookup yields CDR1 SGDLS and CDR2 YYNGEE. The CDR3 totals 14 residues. Trimming left V 7 bases short and J 0 bases short, with 13 bases between. This clonotype originated in a man between 18 and 35 years old in good health. The sample comprised naive CD8+ T cells sorted from blood. This rearrangement joins TRBV9 to TRBJ1-1; unclear D gene. Written as DNA, the CDR3 is TGTGCCAGCGCCAGAGAAGGGATGAACACTGAAGCTTTCTTT. The encoded protein is CASAREGMNTEAFF. The full variable domain, completed using reference TRBV9 and TRBJ1-1, is DSGVTQTPKHLITATGQRVTLRCSPRSGDLSVYWYQQSLDQGLQFLIQYYNGEERAKGNILERFSAQQFPDLHSELNLSSLELGDSALYFCASAREGMNTEAFFGQGTRLTVV.